Given below is one T cell receptor beta chain in context. The data belong to a study of patients and donors after allogeneic stem cell transplantation. MiXCR, run by TCRdb on the RT-PCR reads, gives a single entry per CDR3 protein. The sample carries 150,000 to 250,000 distinct CDR3 sequences, around two fifths recorded once. The CDR3 is 15 residues long. CDR1 SGHRS and CDR2 YFSETQ come from the germline V gene. The ends were cut back, 9 bases at V and 4 bases at J, with 23 bases in the middle. What was sequenced was blood, either unsorted or a sorted T cell fraction (not recorded which). This receptor was taken from a human donor who was either an allogeneic HSCT recipient or a stem cell or donor lymphocyte infusion donor (not recorded which). It is not recorded whose cells these are; they may come from a transplant donor. The chain joins TRBV5-1 to TRBJ2-7; no reliable D call. The CDR3 protein is CATANGFGGTYEQYF. The CDR3 coding sequence is TGCGCCACAGCAAATGGATTCGGCGGAACGTACGAGCAGTACTTC. Complete variable domain (other parts from reference TRBV5-1 and TRBJ2-7): KAGVTQTPRYLIKTRGQQVTLSCSPISGHRSVSWYQQTPGQGLQFLFEYFSETQRNKGNFPGRFSGRQFSNSRSEMNVSTLELGDSALYLCATANGFGGTYEQYFGPGTRLTVT.